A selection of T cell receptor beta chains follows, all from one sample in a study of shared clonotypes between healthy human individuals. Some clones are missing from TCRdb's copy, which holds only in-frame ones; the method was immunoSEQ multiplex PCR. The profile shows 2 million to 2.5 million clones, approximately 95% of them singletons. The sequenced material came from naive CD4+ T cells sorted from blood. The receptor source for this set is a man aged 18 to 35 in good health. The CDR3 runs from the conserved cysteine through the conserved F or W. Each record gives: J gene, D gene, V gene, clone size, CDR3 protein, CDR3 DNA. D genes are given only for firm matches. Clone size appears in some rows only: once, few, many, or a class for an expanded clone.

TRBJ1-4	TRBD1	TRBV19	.	CASSMQGVTNEKLFF	TGTGCCAGTAGTATGCAGGGGGTAACTAATGAAAAACTGTTTTTT
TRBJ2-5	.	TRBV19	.	CASSSTYQETQYF	TGTGCCAGTAGTAGCACGTACCAAGAGACCCAGTACTTC
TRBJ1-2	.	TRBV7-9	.	CASSQTVWGGYTF	TGTGCCAGCAGCCAAACCGTATGGGGTGGCTACACCTTC
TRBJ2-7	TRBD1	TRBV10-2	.	CASFLPGQGANSPYEQYF	TGCGCCAGCTTCTTGCCGGGACAGGGGGCTAATAGCCCCTACGAGCAGTACTTC
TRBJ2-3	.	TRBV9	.	CASSLWFSAGQPDTQYF	TGTGCCAGCAGCCTTTGGTTCTCAGCGGGACAACCAGATACGCAGTATTTT
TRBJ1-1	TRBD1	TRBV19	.	CASSTRDSLPVAFF	TGTGCCAGTAGTACAAGGGACAGCCTACCGGTAGCTTTCTTT
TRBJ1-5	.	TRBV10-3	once	CAISESDRKSNQPQHF	TGTGCCATCAGTGAGTCTGACAGGAAGAGCAATCAGCCCCAGCATTTT
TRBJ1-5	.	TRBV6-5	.	CASSSVQGTGNQPQHF	TGTGCCAGCAGTTCGGTTCAGGGGACCGGCAATCAGCCCCAGCATTTT
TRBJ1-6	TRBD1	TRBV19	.	CASRDRDNSPLHF	TGTGCCAGTAGGGACAGGGACAATTCACCCCTCCACTTT
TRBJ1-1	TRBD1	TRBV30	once	CAWSALRGPNTEAFF	TGTGCCTGGAGTGCATTAAGGGGGCCGAACACTGAAGCTTTCTTT
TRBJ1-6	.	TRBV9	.	CASSVGSYISYNSPLHF	TGTGCCAGCAGCGTAGGAAGTTATATCTCCTATAATTCACCCCTCCACTTT
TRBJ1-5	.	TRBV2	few	CASSWGVNQPQHF	TGTGCCAGCAGTTGGGGGGTTAATCAGCCCCAGCATTTT
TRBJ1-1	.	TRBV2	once	CASSVGGTEAFF	TGTGCCAGCTCGGTCGGCGGCACTGAAGCTTTCTTT
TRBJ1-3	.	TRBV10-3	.	CAISQGSGNTIYF	TGTGCCATCAGCCAGGGGTCTGGAAACACCATATATTTT
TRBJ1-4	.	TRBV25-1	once	CASSVAEKLFF	TGTGCCAGCAGTGTGGCCGAAAAACTGTTTTTT
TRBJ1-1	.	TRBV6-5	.	CASSPSGVDTEAFF	TGTGCCAGCAGTCCCTCGGGGGTCGACACTGAAGCTTTCTTT
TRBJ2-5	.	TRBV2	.	CASSGPPQYF	TGTGCCAGCAGTGGCCCCCCCCAGTACTTC
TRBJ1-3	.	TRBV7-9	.	CASSVVMVGTGNTIYF	TGTGCCAGCAGCGTCGTTATGGTGGGAACTGGAAACACCATATATTTT
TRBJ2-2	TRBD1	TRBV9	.	CASSVVQGAGTGELFF	TGTGCCAGCAGCGTAGTACAGGGGGCTGGCACCGGGGAGCTGTTTTTT
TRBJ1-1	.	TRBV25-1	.	CASSEMGGRAEAFF	TGTGCCAGCAGTGAAATGGGGGGGCGGGCTGAAGCTTTCTTT
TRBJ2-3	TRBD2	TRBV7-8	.	CASSPGLAGGPDTQYF	TGTGCCAGCAGCCCTGGACTAGCGGGAGGTCCAGATACGCAGTATTTT
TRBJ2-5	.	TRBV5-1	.	CASSLVYRETQYF	TGCGCCAGCAGCTTGGTATATCGGGAGACCCAGTACTTC